This entry lists 6 T cell receptor beta chains sequenced from one sample in a study of cytomegalovirus exposure and HLA in healthy donors. TCRdb keeps only in-frame clones here, not all; method: immunoSEQ multiplex PCR. The table lists over 150,000 clones, roughly 89% of them singletons. Sequenced material: PBMCs. These receptors all come from a woman aged 18-30 years in good health and CMV-seropositive.

The chain has TRBV19 and TRBJ1-1; D is undetermined. Germline CDR1 LNHDA, CDR2 SQIVND (reference sequence). The CDR3 runs 16 residues. Trimming removed 2 bases at V and 1 base at J, with 14 bases between. The CDR3 nucleotides read TGTGCCAGTAGTATATCTCTTCCTCTCCCGAACACTGAAGCTTTCTTT. This encodes CASSISLPLPNTEAFF.

CDR3 in amino acids: CASSSLPGQGASEAFF. The DNA of the CDR3 is TGTGCCAGCAGTTCACTCCCGGGACAGGGGGCTTCTGAAGCTTTCTTT. The chain employs TRBV6-5 and TRBJ1-1, with TRBD1 matching 12 bases. Germline V CDR1 and CDR2: MNHEY, SVGAGI. J was trimmed by 6 bases and V by 4 bases; bases with no gene match: 9. The CDR3 totals 16 residues.

CDR3 coding DNA: TGTGCCAGTTCTAGCGGGATGTCCTACAATGAGCAGTTCTTC. This codes for CASSSGMSYNEQFF. This chain links TRBV19 with TRBJ2-1; TRBD2 matches 9 bases. The CDR3 sequence is 14 residues long. Germline loops: CDR1 LNHDA, CDR2 SQIVND (reference sequence). Germline trimming cut 8 bases from V and 1 base from J; bases unmatched to any gene: 3.

The genes are TRBV4-3 and TRBJ2-7; 8 bases are shared with TRBD1. Germline V gene sequence: CDR1 LGHNA, CDR2 YSLEER. With V trimmed by 4 bases and J by 4 bases, 9 bases remained unmatched. The CDR3 is 15 residues long. The chain's CDR3 is CASSPRGQGRYEQYF. DNA for the CDR3: TGCGCCAGCAGCCCGCGAGGACAGGGACGATACGAGCAGTACTTC.

This chain joins TRBV6-1 and TRBJ1-1; no firm D call. The CDR3 extends over 15 amino acids. V lost 5 bases, J lost 5 bases, and 18 bases lay in between. The germline V gene encodes CDR1 MNHNS and CDR2 SASEGT. The CDR3 here is CASSIGRTAGTEAFF. CDR3 nucleotides: TGTGCCAGCAGTATTGGGAGGACGGCGGGAACTGAAGCTTTCTTT.

The chain recombines TRBV27 with TRBJ2-2; 11 bases are a match to TRBD2. V was clipped by 4 bases and J by 3 bases; unmatched bases: 4. The germline CDR1 and CDR2 sequences are MNHEY and SMNVEV (reference sequence). The CDR3 contains 16 residues. The chain's CDR3 is CASSSGTSGDTGELFF. In DNA, the CDR3 is TGTGCCAGCAGTTCAGGGACTAGCGGCGACACCGGGGAGCTGTTTTTT.